The rows below give T cell receptor beta chains drawn from one sample of a study of CD8+CD57+ T cells in acquired aplastic anemia. TCRdb passed the reads through MiXCR, listing each CDR3 protein once. The top ten clones hold 2.5% to 4% of a sample with some 160,000 distinct CDR3 sequences, roughly half of them seen once. The specimen was sorted CD4+, CD8+, or CD8+CD57+ T cells (not recorded which) from PBMCs. Every receptor here comes from a human donor with aplastic anemia. CDR3s include the opening cysteine and the closing phenylalanine or tryptophan. Fields, in order: D gene, J gene, clone size, V gene, CDR3 protein, CDR3 DNA. A D gene is named only where the DNA matches it firmly. Clone size appears in some rows only: once, few, many, or a class for an expanded clone.

d_gene: -
j_gene: TRBJ2-1
abundance: many
v_gene: TRBV5-3
CDR3aa: CAEGPGPMNEQFF
CDR3nt: TGTGCGGAGGGACCGGGTCCTATGAATGAGCAGTTCTTC

d_gene: TRBD2
j_gene: TRBJ2-5
abundance: many
v_gene: TRBV20-1
CDR3aa: CSAPGTSGRVETQYF
CDR3nt: TGCAGTGCTCCCGGGACTAGCGGGAGGGTGGAGACCCAGTACTTC

d_gene: -
j_gene: TRBJ2-5
abundance: many
v_gene: TRBV10-3
CDR3aa: CAISDRIQETQYF
CDR3nt: TGTGCCATCAGTGACAGGATACAAGAGACCCAGTACTTC

d_gene: -
j_gene: TRBJ2-6
abundance: -
v_gene: TRBV5-8
CDR3aa: CASSFELSGANVLTF
CDR3nt: TGTGCCAGCAGTTTTGAGCTCTCTGGGGCCAACGTCCTGACTTTC

d_gene: TRBD2
j_gene: TRBJ2-5
abundance: -
v_gene: TRBV5-1
CDR3aa: CASSLETSGTETQYF
CDR3nt: TGCGCCAGCAGCTTGGAGACTAGCGGGACTGAGACCCAGTACTTC

d_gene: -
j_gene: TRBJ2-7
abundance: few
v_gene: TRBV7-2
CDR3aa: CASSLGTYEQYF
CDR3nt: TGTGCCAGCAGCTTAGGCACATACGAGCAGTACTTC

d_gene: -
j_gene: TRBJ2-5
abundance: -
v_gene: TRBV10-3
CDR3aa: CAISSEGGQETQYF
CDR3nt: TGTGCCATCAGCTCTGAGGGGGGCCAAGAGACCCAGTACTTC

d_gene: -
j_gene: TRBJ1-6
abundance: -
v_gene: TRBV25-1
CDR3aa: CASNPPEVPRNSPLHF
CDR3nt: TGTGCCAGCAATCCACCGGAGGTACCAAGGAATTCACCCCTCCACTTT

d_gene: TRBD2
j_gene: TRBJ2-1
abundance: few
v_gene: TRBV15
CDR3aa: CATKVLAGEGNEQFF
CDR3nt: TGTGCCACCAAAGTCCTAGCGGGGGAGGGCAATGAGCAGTTCTTC

d_gene: TRBD1
j_gene: TRBJ1-2
abundance: -
v_gene: TRBV3-1
CDR3aa: CASSQWDRVSFGYTF
CDR3nt: TGTGCCAGCAGCCAATGGGACAGGGTTTCTTTTGGCTACACCTTC

d_gene: TRBD2
j_gene: TRBJ2-1
abundance: -
v_gene: TRBV29-1
CDR3aa: CSVPIAGAPGDTQFF
CDR3nt: TGCAGCGTTCCTATAGCGGGAGCACCCGGAGATACGCAGTTCTTC

d_gene: TRBD1
j_gene: TRBJ1-1
abundance: -
v_gene: TRBV29-1
CDR3aa: CASSSGQGRDTEAFF
CDR3nt: TGTGCCAGCAGCTCGGGACAGGGGCGGGACACTGAAGCTTTCTTT

d_gene: -
j_gene: TRBJ2-7
abundance: -
v_gene: TRBV7-2
CDR3aa: CASRPTRGRSYEQYF
CDR3nt: TGTGCCAGCAGACCTACCCGGGGACGCTCCTACGAGCAGTACTTC

d_gene: -
j_gene: TRBJ2-6
abundance: -
v_gene: TRBV7-3
CDR3aa: CASSTGGGANVLTF
CDR3nt: TGTGCCAGCAGTACAGGCGGTGGGGCCAACGTCCTGACTTTC

d_gene: -
j_gene: TRBJ2-2
abundance: few
v_gene: TRBV24-1
CDR3aa: CATSDDYGGELFF
CDR3nt: TGTGCCACCAGCGATGATTACGGGGGGGAGCTGTTTTTT

d_gene: -
j_gene: TRBJ1-1
abundance: once
v_gene: TRBV2
CDR3aa: CASRVRMNTEAFF
CDR3nt: TGTGCCTCGCGGGTGCGAATGAACACTGAAGCTTTCTTT

d_gene: TRBD1
j_gene: TRBJ2-7
abundance: once
v_gene: TRBV2
CDR3aa: CASRDRGNEQYF
CDR3nt: TGTGCCAGCAGGGACAGGGGGAACGAGCAGTACTTC

d_gene: TRBD1
j_gene: TRBJ1-2
abundance: many
v_gene: TRBV24-1
CDR3aa: CATSDLGTASGYTF
CDR3nt: TGTGCCACCAGTGATTTGGGGACAGCATCCGGCTACACCTTC

d_gene: TRBD1
j_gene: TRBJ1-5
abundance: -
v_gene: TRBV29-1
CDR3aa: CSVQPGGLGANEPQHF
CDR3nt: TGCAGCGTTCAGCCAGGGGGCTTAGGAGCAAACGAGCCCCAGCATTTT

d_gene: TRBD2
j_gene: TRBJ2-1
abundance: -
v_gene: TRBV13
CDR3aa: CASSSLGLAGGGEQFF
CDR3nt: TGTGCCAGCAGCTCACTCGGACTAGCGGGAGGTGGTGAGCAGTTCTTC

d_gene: TRBD1
j_gene: TRBJ2-7
abundance: few
v_gene: TRBV19
CDR3aa: CASSSTGGGEQYF
CDR3nt: TGTGCCAGTAGTTCCACAGGGGGCGGCGAGCAGTACTTC

d_gene: -
j_gene: TRBJ2-2
abundance: many
v_gene: TRBV19
CDR3aa: CASSNGRVGELFF
CDR3nt: TGTGCCAGTAGCAATGGAAGGGTTGGGGAGCTGTTTTTT

d_gene: -
j_gene: TRBJ1-4
abundance: many
v_gene: TRBV27
CDR3aa: CASSGGREKLFF
CDR3nt: TGTGCCAGCAGTGGCGGACGGGAAAAACTGTTTTTT

d_gene: TRBD2
j_gene: TRBJ2-5
abundance: many
v_gene: TRBV2
CDR3aa: CASSEGGGVLAGGPRETQYF
CDR3nt: TGTGCCAGCAGTGAAGGAGGGGGAGTCCTAGCGGGGGGGCCCCGAGAGACCCAGTACTTC

d_gene: -
j_gene: TRBJ2-1
abundance: -
v_gene: TRBV15
CDR3aa: CATSTAQAYNEQFF
CDR3nt: TGTGCCACCAGCACGGCGCAGGCCTACAATGAGCAGTTCTTC

d_gene: -
j_gene: TRBJ2-7
abundance: -
v_gene: TRBV19
CDR3aa: CASRGTTYEQYF
CDR3nt: TGTGCCAGTAGAGGGACCACCTACGAGCAGTACTTC

d_gene: -
j_gene: TRBJ2-7
abundance: few
v_gene: TRBV20-1
CDR3aa: CSAYRDGPYEQYF
CDR3nt: TGCAGTGCTTACCGGGACGGCCCCTACGAGCAGTACTTC

d_gene: -
j_gene: TRBJ2-7
abundance: -
v_gene: TRBV2
CDR3aa: CASSYLGQISYEQYF
CDR3nt: TGTGCCAGCAGTTACTTGGGGCAGATCTCCTACGAGCAGTACTTC

d_gene: -
j_gene: TRBJ2-1
abundance: few
v_gene: TRBV24-1
CDR3aa: CATSDQGQSGDEQFF
CDR3nt: TGTGCCACCAGTGACCAGGGACAGTCGGGGGATGAGCAGTTCTTC

d_gene: TRBD1
j_gene: TRBJ2-5
abundance: -
v_gene: TRBV4-1
CDR3aa: CASSLGQGYQETQYF
CDR3nt: TGTGCCAGCAGTCTGGGACAGGGGTATCAAGAGACCCAGTACTTC

d_gene: -
j_gene: TRBJ2-7
abundance: many
v_gene: TRBV2
CDR3aa: CASSEEKVVRYEQYF
CDR3nt: TGTGCCAGCAGTGAAGAGAAGGTTGTGAGATACGAGCAGTACTTC

d_gene: TRBD1
j_gene: TRBJ1-2
abundance: -
v_gene: TRBV11-2
CDR3aa: CASSLEHVGTGVGYTF
CDR3nt: TGTGCCAGCAGCTTAGAACACGTCGGGACAGGGGTTGGCTACACCTTC

d_gene: -
j_gene: TRBJ2-6
abundance: -
v_gene: TRBV9
CDR3aa: CASSVSPQGGANVLTF
CDR3nt: TGTGCCAGCAGCGTTTCTCCCCAAGGTGGGGCCAACGTCCTGACTTTC

d_gene: -
j_gene: TRBJ2-5
abundance: many
v_gene: TRBV5-8
CDR3aa: CASSLGPGQETQYF
CDR3nt: TGTGCCAGCAGCTTGGGCCCAGGCCAAGAGACCCAGTACTTC

d_gene: -
j_gene: TRBJ2-3
abundance: many
v_gene: TRBV11-3
CDR3aa: CASSSGRHTQYF
CDR3nt: TGTGCCAGCAGCTCGGGGCGCCATACGCAGTATTTT

d_gene: -
j_gene: TRBJ1-5
abundance: -
v_gene: TRBV30
CDR3aa: CAWSGGQPQHF
CDR3nt: TGTGCCTGGAGTGGGGGACAGCCCCAGCATTTT